One T cell receptor (beta chain) is described in this entry. Its antigen is still unknown. This sample was taken from a study of OX40 agonist ivuxolimab in advanced cancers. Study information: While on treatment, patients had intravenous ivuxolimab at 0.01 to 10 mg/kg every 2 weeks. Participants, 75% to 90% male, averaged roughly 59 years of age, ranging from 23 to 79. The study's findings and limits: Blood T cells, both CD4+ and CD8+, expanded clonally by week 6 at 0.1 to 3.0 mg/kg. The mean number of expanded clones was higher in CD8+ T cells than in CD4+.

Generated by immunoSEQ multiplex PCR, the TCRdb table keeps only in-frame clones and is missing some. The repertoire holds around 60,000 clones, with about 85% as singletons. V dropped 1 base and J dropped 4; count of bases not matched to a gene: 5. CDR1 and CDR2 from the germline V gene are SGHTA and FQGNSA. The CDR3 consists of 15 residues. This TCR came from an adult with an advanced solid tumor such as melanoma, head and neck, liver or kidney cancer. Source: CD4+ or CD8+ T cells sorted from blood, taken in a trial of the OX40 agonist ivuxolimab. The chain carries TRBV7-2 and TRBJ2-7, with 9 bases that match TRBD2. In DNA, the CDR3 is TGTGCCAGCAGCTTAGTTAGCGGGAGTAGGTACGAGCAGTACTTC. It translates to CASSLVSGSRYEQYF.